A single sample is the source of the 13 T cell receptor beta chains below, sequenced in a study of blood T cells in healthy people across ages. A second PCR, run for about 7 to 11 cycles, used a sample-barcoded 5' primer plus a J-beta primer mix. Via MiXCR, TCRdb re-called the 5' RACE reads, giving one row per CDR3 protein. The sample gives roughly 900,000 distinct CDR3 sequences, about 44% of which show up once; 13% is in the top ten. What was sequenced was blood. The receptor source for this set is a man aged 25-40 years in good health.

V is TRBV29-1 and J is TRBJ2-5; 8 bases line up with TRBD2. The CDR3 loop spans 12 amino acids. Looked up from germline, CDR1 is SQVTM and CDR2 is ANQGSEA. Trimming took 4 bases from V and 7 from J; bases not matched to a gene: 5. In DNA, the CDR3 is TGCAGCGTTGGAACTAGCGGCGCGACCCAGTACTTC. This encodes CSVGTSGATQYF.

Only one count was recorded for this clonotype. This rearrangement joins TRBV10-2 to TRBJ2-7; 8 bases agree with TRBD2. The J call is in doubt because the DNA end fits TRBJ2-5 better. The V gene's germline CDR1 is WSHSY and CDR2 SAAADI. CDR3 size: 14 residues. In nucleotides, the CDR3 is TGCGCCAGCAGTTACGCGGGGGGCGGAGAGACCCAGTACTTC. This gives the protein CASSYAGGGETQYF.

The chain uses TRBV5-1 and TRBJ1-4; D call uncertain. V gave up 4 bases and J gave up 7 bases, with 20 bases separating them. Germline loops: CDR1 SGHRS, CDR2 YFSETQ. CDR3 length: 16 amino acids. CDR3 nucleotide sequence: TGCGCCAGCAGCCAGAACCCCGACGGTCTAAGTGAAAAACTGTTTTTT. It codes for CASSQNPDGLSEKLFF.

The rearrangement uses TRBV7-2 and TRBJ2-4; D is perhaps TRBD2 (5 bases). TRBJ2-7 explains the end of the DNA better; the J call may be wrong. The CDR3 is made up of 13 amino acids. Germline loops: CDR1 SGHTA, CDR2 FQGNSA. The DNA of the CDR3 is TGTGCCACCGGCGGGCAGCATTCCTACGAGCAGTACTTC. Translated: CATGGQHSYEQYF.

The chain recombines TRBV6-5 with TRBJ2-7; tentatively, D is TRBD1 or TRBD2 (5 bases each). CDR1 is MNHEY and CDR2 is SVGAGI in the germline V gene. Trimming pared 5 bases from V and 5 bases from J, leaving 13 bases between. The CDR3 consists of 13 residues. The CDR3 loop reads CASSPPGAHEQYF. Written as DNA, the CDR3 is TGTGCCAGCAGTCCCCCCGGGGCCCACGAGCAGTACTTC.

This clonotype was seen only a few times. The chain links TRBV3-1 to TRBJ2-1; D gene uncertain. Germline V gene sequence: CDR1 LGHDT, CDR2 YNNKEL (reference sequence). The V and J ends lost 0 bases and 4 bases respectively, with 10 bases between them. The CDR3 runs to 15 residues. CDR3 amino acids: CASSQDIGLYNEQFF. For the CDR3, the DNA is TGTGCCAGCAGCCAAGATATTGGGCTTTACAATGAGCAGTTCTTC.

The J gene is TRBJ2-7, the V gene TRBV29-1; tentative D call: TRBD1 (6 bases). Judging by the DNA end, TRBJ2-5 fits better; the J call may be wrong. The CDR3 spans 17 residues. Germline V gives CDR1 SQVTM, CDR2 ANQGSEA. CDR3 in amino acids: CRGRGRVLGARVETQYF. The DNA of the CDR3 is TGCAGGGGAAGGGGTCGCGTATTGGGGGCGAGGGTAGAGACCCAGTACTTC.

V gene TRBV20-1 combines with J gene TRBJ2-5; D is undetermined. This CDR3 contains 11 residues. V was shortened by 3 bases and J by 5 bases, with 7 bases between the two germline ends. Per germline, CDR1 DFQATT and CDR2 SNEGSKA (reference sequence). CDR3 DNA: TGCAGTGCTAGGTTTCGCGAGACCCAGTACTTC. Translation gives CSARFRETQYF.

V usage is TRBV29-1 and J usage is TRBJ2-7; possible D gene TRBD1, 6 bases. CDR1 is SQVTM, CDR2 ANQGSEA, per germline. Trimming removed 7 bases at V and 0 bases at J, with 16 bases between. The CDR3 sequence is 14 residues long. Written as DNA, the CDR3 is TGCAGCGGCAGGGGTGTAGGGAGCTCCTACGAGCAGTACTTC. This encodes CSGRGVGSSYEQYF.

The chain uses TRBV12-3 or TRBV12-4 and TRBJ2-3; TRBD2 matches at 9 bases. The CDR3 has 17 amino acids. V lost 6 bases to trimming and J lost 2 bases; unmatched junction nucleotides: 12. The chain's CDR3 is CASSPPGSGGFTDTQYF. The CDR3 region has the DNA TGTGCCAGCAGCCCCCCGGGGAGCGGGGGGTTCACAGATACGCAGTATTTT.

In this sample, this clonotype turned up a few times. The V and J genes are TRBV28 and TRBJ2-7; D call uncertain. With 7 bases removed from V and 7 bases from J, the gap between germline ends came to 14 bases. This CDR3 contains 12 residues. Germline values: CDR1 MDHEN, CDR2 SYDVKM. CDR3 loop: CASNTGEREQYF. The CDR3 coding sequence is TGTGCCAGCAACACTGGAGAGAGAGAGCAGTACTTC.

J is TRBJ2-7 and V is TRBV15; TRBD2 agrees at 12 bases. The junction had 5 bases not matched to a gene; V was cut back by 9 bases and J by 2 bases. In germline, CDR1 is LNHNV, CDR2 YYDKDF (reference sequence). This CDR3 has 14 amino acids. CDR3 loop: CATQRTSGAYEQYF. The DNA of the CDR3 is TGTGCCACTCAGAGGACTAGCGGGGCCTACGAGCAGTACTTC.

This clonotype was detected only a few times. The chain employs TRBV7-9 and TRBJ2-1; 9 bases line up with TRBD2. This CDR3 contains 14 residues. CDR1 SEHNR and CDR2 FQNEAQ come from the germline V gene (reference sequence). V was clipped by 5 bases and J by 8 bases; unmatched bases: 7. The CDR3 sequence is CASSQEGTSHEQFF. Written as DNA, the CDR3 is TGTGCCAGCAGCCAAGAGGGGACTAGCCATGAGCAGTTCTTC.